The 5 T cell receptor beta chains given below trace back to one sample, sequenced in a study of vaccination and CD4 T cells after COVID-19. Their specific antigens are unknown. Treatment here: roughly 11-day PBMC culture with coronavirus spike peptide pools or control peptides (ViraFEST assay). At the Johns Hopkins FTIC core, DNA taken from cultured CD4+ T cells was sequenced by way of the Oncomine TCR Beta short-read assay. TCRdb passed the PCR reads through MiXCR, listing each CDR3 protein once. The sample shows around 19,000 distinct CDR3 sequences, 43% of them seen only once. Sequencing was done on a sample of CD4+ T cells from blood, cultured in vitro. The receptors were gathered from a human donor who had recovered from COVID-19.

There are a few counts of this clonotype. The rearrangement uses TRBV2 and TRBJ2-4; 7 positions agree with TRBD1. This CDR3 spans 14 amino acids. J gave up 0 bases and V 4 bases, and 0 bases lay outside the gene matches. CDR1 is SNHLY and CDR2 is FYNNEI in the germline V gene. The CDR3: CASSGDRAKNIQYF. The DNA for the CDR3 is TGTGCCAGCAGTGGGGACAGAGCCAAAAACATTCAGTACTTC.

This clonotype has more than one count but fewer than ten. The rearrangement links TRBV27 to TRBJ2-6; TRBD1 agrees at 7 bases. This CDR3 region has 15 residues. After removal of 8 bases from V and 2 bases from J, the junction contained 6 bases not matched to a gene. Looked up from germline, CDR1 is MNHEY and CDR2 is SMNVEV (reference sequence). The chain's CDR3 is CASRTGQPGANVLTF. The CDR3 nucleotides are TGTGCCAGCCGGACAGGTCAACCTGGGGCCAACGTCCTGACTTTC.

Notes on this clonotype: At one end, the junction sequence differs from germline, possibly due to a read error. The chain has TRBV6-5 and TRBJ1-1; D unclear. Per germline, CDR1 MNHEY and CDR2 SVGAGI. CDR3 length: 14 amino acids. The DNA for the CDR3 is TGTGCCAGCAGTTCGACGGTGGGTACAACTGGAGCTTTCTTT. Translation: CASSSTVGTTGAFF.

The genes are TRBV6-5 and TRBJ2-7; D ambiguous. V lost 4 bases and J 0 bases, leaving 16 bases between the germline ends. Germline assignment: CDR1 MNHEY and CDR2 SVGAGI. The CDR3 runs to 16 residues. CDR3 in DNA: TGTGCCAGCAGTTTTCCTACGGGTCCGTTCTCCTACGAGCAGTACTTC. Its translation: CASSFPTGPFSYEQYF.

This rearrangement joins TRBV20-1 to TRBJ1-1; D unresolved. Germline V CDR1 and CDR2: DFQATT, SNEGSKA (reference sequence). Trimming took off 2 bases at V and 0 bases at J, with 13 bases between the two ends. This CDR3 spans 15 amino acids. DNA for the CDR3: TGCAGTGCTAGATTGAACGGTCCCATGAACACTGAAGCTTTCTTT. Amino acids: CSARLNGPMNTEAFF.